These T cell receptor beta chains were read from a single sample in a study of pediatric ulcerative colitis. Profiling relied on immunoSEQ multiplex PCR, and the TCRdb table lists in-frame clones only, not all of them. The sample contains 15,000 to 20,000 clones, 70% to 80% of which appear only once. Sequencing was done on a sample of gut tissue. These receptors all stem from a boy younger than 18 with moderate ulcerative colitis. Both conserved end residues are trimmed from each CDR3. Each record gives: J gene, V gene, CDR3 protein.

j_gene: TRBJ1-2
v_gene: TRBV30
CDR3aa: AWSPGRPVNYGYT

j_gene: TRBJ2-7
v_gene: TRBV2
CDR3aa: ASILGDTSYEQY

j_gene: TRBJ1-2
v_gene: TRBV4-1
CDR3aa: ASSQRQEPNYGYT

j_gene: TRBJ2-1
v_gene: TRBV10-1
CDR3aa: ASSEDSLSYNEQF

j_gene: TRBJ2-3
v_gene: TRBV6-1
CDR3aa: ASSDGGSTDTQY

j_gene: TRBJ1-1
v_gene: TRBV5-5
CDR3aa: ASSASPSTEAF

j_gene: TRBJ2-7
v_gene: TRBV21-1
CDR3aa: ASSIRTGGPRLEQY

j_gene: TRBJ1-2
v_gene: TRBV14
CDR3aa: ASSPTPSHSYT

j_gene: TRBJ2-7
v_gene: TRBV5-6
CDR3aa: ASSPVAGTHEQY

j_gene: TRBJ2-5
v_gene: TRBV5-4
CDR3aa: ASSPDSPGETQY

j_gene: TRBJ1-2
v_gene: TRBV9
CDR3aa: ASSVATGSWGYT

j_gene: TRBJ2-5
v_gene: TRBV7-9
CDR3aa: ASSPTSGVGETQY

j_gene: TRBJ2-2
v_gene: TRBV12-5
CDR3aa: ASGLQGVRGELF

j_gene: TRBJ1-2
v_gene: TRBV4-1
CDR3aa: ASSQAVGRINYGYT

j_gene: TRBJ2-5
v_gene: TRBV10-3
CDR3aa: AISANQETQY

j_gene: TRBJ1-2
v_gene: TRBV29-1
CDR3aa: SVEMTDGYT

j_gene: TRBJ2-7
v_gene: TRBV7-6
CDR3aa: ASSLEVPSYEQY

j_gene: TRBJ2-3
v_gene: TRBV5-4
CDR3aa: ASSLPPRDTQY

j_gene: TRBJ1-5
v_gene: TRBV27
CDR3aa: ASNGGPQPQH

j_gene: TRBJ1-2
v_gene: TRBV23-1
CDR3aa: ASSQDRTVYGYT

j_gene: TRBJ2-1
v_gene: TRBV19
CDR3aa: ASSLLQGPRFINEQF

j_gene: TRBJ1-5
v_gene: TRBV7-2
CDR3aa: ASSWGRQPQH

j_gene: TRBJ2-5
v_gene: TRBV4-2
CDR3aa: ASSLTGNQETQY

j_gene: TRBJ1-2
v_gene: TRBV5-1
CDR3aa: ASSSSGTGGDYGYT

j_gene: TRBJ2-2
v_gene: TRBV10-1
CDR3aa: ASNLSLAAHLTGELF

j_gene: TRBJ1-1
v_gene: TRBV6-5
CDR3aa: ASSRGLSEAF

j_gene: TRBJ1-4
v_gene: TRBV25-1
CDR3aa: ASSAPGQGIPKLF

j_gene: TRBJ2-7
v_gene: TRBV25-1
CDR3aa: ASRYTGTGTSSEQY

j_gene: TRBJ2-3
v_gene: TRBV27
CDR3aa: ASSFWEIRTDTQY

j_gene: TRBJ1-1
v_gene: TRBV9
CDR3aa: ASSPPPAGATEAF

j_gene: TRBJ1-2
v_gene: TRBV5-1
CDR3aa: ASSLGSESGNYGYT

j_gene: TRBJ2-3
v_gene: TRBV7-8
CDR3aa: ASDIRGGSTDTQY

j_gene: TRBJ1-5
v_gene: TRBV15
CDR3aa: ATSSRALGNQPQH

j_gene: TRBJ2-1
v_gene: TRBV30
CDR3aa: AWKGYMSNNEQF

j_gene: TRBJ1-4
v_gene: TRBV5-1
CDR3aa: ASSARGTNEKLF

j_gene: TRBJ1-1
v_gene: TRBV19
CDR3aa: ASVNNRVNTEAF

j_gene: TRBJ2-1
v_gene: TRBV5-6
CDR3aa: ASSSRGWVVELSNEQF

j_gene: TRBJ1-1
v_gene: TRBV18
CDR3aa: ASSPIIPGPQYRNTEAF

j_gene: TRBJ2-7
v_gene: TRBV30
CDR3aa: AWNVRSYEQY

j_gene: TRBJ1-5
v_gene: TRBV4-1
CDR3aa: ASSQELGGQGNQPQH

j_gene: TRBJ2-5
v_gene: TRBV4-3
CDR3aa: ASSQDVTGGGETQY

j_gene: TRBJ2-1
v_gene: TRBV6-6
CDR3aa: ASSPSSYNEQF

j_gene: TRBJ1-1
v_gene: TRBV6-1
CDR3aa: ASLGQGNTEAF

j_gene: TRBJ2-1
v_gene: TRBV13
CDR3aa: ASSRQDSSYNEQF

j_gene: TRBJ2-3
v_gene: TRBV9
CDR3aa: ASSVGQVNTDTQY

j_gene: TRBJ1-2
v_gene: TRBV5-1
CDR3aa: ASSNVQGDYGYT

j_gene: TRBJ1-4
v_gene: TRBV10-2
CDR3aa: ASRGLTNEKLF

j_gene: TRBJ1-2
v_gene: TRBV4-3
CDR3aa: ASSQGPTTARGYT

j_gene: TRBJ1-1
v_gene: TRBV27
CDR3aa: ASSRQENTEAF

j_gene: TRBJ2-7
v_gene: TRBV20-1
CDR3aa: SARDVREQY

j_gene: TRBJ2-5
v_gene: TRBV10-3
CDR3aa: AISGGETQY

j_gene: TRBJ1-4
v_gene: TRBV9
CDR3aa: ASSVEQGREKLF

j_gene: TRBJ2-3
v_gene: TRBV2
CDR3aa: ASRGSSSTDTQY

j_gene: TRBJ1-1
v_gene: TRBV29-1
CDR3aa: SVVQNTEAF